Listed here are 3 T cell receptor beta chains from one sample, sequenced in a study of cytomegalovirus exposure and HLA in healthy donors. 13 Jbeta primers and 60 Vbeta primers were used for the PCR. Libraries were prepared by immunoSEQ multiplex PCR; TCRdb keeps only in-frame clonotypes and omits some of them. The sample lists about 150,000 clones; 70% to 80% were seen once. Specimen: PBMCs. All receptors come from a man aged 40-55 years in good health and CMV-seropositive.

For the CDR3, the DNA is TGTGCCAGCAGCTCCGGGGGTGGCTACACCTTC. Amino acids: CASSSGGGYTF. The V call is TRBV7-9, the J call TRBJ1-2; D possibly corresponds to TRBD1 (5 bases). With 4 bases removed from V and 7 bases from J, the gap between germline ends came to 7 bases. Per the germline V gene, CDR1 is SEHNR and CDR2 is FQNEAQ (reference sequence). This CDR3 comprises 11 residues.

J is TRBJ2-3 and V is TRBV6-5; tentatively, D is TRBD2 (5 bases). Between the trimmed V and J ends, which lost 5 bases and 5 bases, there was a span of 17 bases. The length of the CDR3 is 15 residues. The germline CDR1 and CDR2 sequences are MNHEY and SVGAGI. The CDR3 sequence is CASSPPPFGGDTQYF. The DNA for the CDR3 is TGTGCCAGCAGTCCGCCCCCATTTGGAGGAGATACGCAGTATTTT.

The chain carries TRBV28 and TRBJ2-4; D remains unclear. Trimming cost V 7 bases and J 0 bases, with 13 bases left between them. The CDR3 totals 15 residues. Germline V gene lookup returns CDR1 MDHEN and CDR2 SYDVKM. CDR3 loop: CASTNFNLAKNIQYF. The CDR3 DNA follows: TGTGCCAGCACGAATTTCAACTTAGCCAAAAACATTCAGTACTTC.